This T cell receptor (beta chain) was identified during a study of blood T cell repertoires in COVID-19. CDR1 SQVTM and CDR2 ANQGSEA come from the germline V gene. The CDR3 covers 15 residues. V gave up 0 bases and J gave up 4 bases; unmatched junction bases: 6. Here immunoSEQ multiplex PCR was the method, and the copy in TCRdb shows in-frame clones only, minus some. Altogether about 69,000 clones are present, nearly 90% being singletons, with the ten largest covering more than 4.5%. The sequence came from a man aged 50-60 years with acute or convalescent COVID-19. Sequenced: peripheral blood. J is TRBJ2-1 and V is TRBV29-1; 7 bases align to TRBD1. The CDR3 spells CSVEEGYRGYNEQFF. In nucleotides, the CDR3 is TGCAGCGTTGAAGAAGGTTACAGGGGATACAATGAGCAGTTCTTC.